This TCR beta chain was captured by sequencing in a study of blood T cell repertoires in COVID-19. About the study: Sites across the United States, Italy and Spain contributed samples from acute and convalescent COVID-19. The cDNA or gDNA used as material had been derived from T cells, B-cell-depleted T cells, or PBMCs.

V was pared by 1 base and J by 1 base, with 14 bases between. Germline assignment: CDR1 MNHNS and CDR2 SASEGT. The CDR3 is 17 amino acids. Per the authors' pipeline: Amplifying reference gene primers gave estimates of nucleated cell counts. Repertoires were generated with immunoSEQ multiplex PCR, while TCRdb's copy carries only in-frame clones and drops some. The D gene and trimming were derived from the DNA, and the V and J assignments and clone size from that table. The sample has a few hundred thousand clones, 81% seen once; the top ten hold around 1.1%. This chain joins TRBV6-1 and TRBJ1-5; a possible D gene is TRBD1 (5 bases). The TCR sequence derives from a human donor with acute or convalescent COVID-19. The donor label of this sample is uncertain. Specimen: peripheral blood. The CDR3 DNA is TGTGCCAGCAGTGAAGTGATCAGGGTAAAAAGCAATCAGCCCCAGCATTTT. This encodes CASSEVIRVKSNQPQHF.